This T cell receptor (beta chain) was recovered during a study of T cell responses to AZD1222 COVID-19 vaccine. Notes on the study in general: No day 14 peak samples; only post-peak repertoires were characterized. Unmutated variant regions are reportedly the target of nearly half of TCRs that are spike-specific. The study found vaccine-associated CD4 TCRs spanning spike, dominant at 160-218 and 743-854.

This table comes from immunoSEQ multiplex PCR, and its TCRdb copy is limited to in-frame clones, with some not included. The sample includes 140,000 to 150,000 clones, 92% seen only once; the top ten take roughly 4%. Trimming stripped 8 bases from V and 4 bases from J, with 9 bases between. CDR1 and CDR2 (germline): ENHRY, SYGVKD. The CDR3 loop spans 13 amino acids. The sample holds one count of this clone. What it binds is not known. The V and J genes are TRBV10-3 and TRBJ1-6; perhaps TRBD1 as D (5 bases). The sample in question was peripheral blood, obtained 28 days after the second AZD1222 dose. This TCR derives from an adult who received the AZD1222 COVID-19 vaccine. The CDR3 protein is CAIGTEYNSPLHF. CDR3 bases: TGTGCCATCGGGACTGAGTATAATTCACCCCTCCACTTT.